One and the same sample provided the 10 T cell receptor beta chains below, sequenced in a study of cytomegalovirus exposure and HLA in healthy donors. Clones were sequenced by immunoSEQ multiplex PCR, and TCRdb holds only the in-frame ones, with some missing. The repertoire holds approximately 220,000 clones, with around nine tenths as singletons. Material: PBMCs. Receptors originate from a woman between 18 and 30 years old in good health and CMV-seronegative.

The CDR3, as DNA: TGCAGCGCCGGTGGGAGTAGCTATGGCTACACCTTC. Translating it yields CSAGGSSYGYTF. The J gene is TRBJ1-2, the V gene TRBV29-1; no reliable D call. V was cut by 7 bases and J by 4 bases, with 13 bases left in between. The CDR3 length is 12 residues. Germline loops: CDR1 SQVTM, CDR2 ANQGSEA.

The J gene is TRBJ2-7, the V gene TRBV4-2; 9 bases align to TRBD2. The germline gives CDR1 LGHNA, CDR2 YNFKEQ. With 1 base clipped from V and 2 bases from J, the junction kept 3 bases outside the gene matches. The length of the CDR3 is 15 residues. The CDR3 loop is CASSQGASGTYEQYF. The CDR3 bases are TGTGCCAGCAGCCAAGGTGCTAGCGGGACCTACGAGCAGTACTTC.

This clone appeared once. The V gene is TRBV19, the J gene TRBJ1-2; the D gene is possibly TRBD1 (6 bases). The CDR3 contains 15 residues. Germline values: CDR1 LNHDA, CDR2 SQIVND (reference sequence). Trimming pared 5 bases from V and 4 bases from J, leaving 17 bases between. CDR3 in DNA: TGTGCCAGTAGTTTCCGGACAGATAGGTCCTATGGCTACACCTTC. It codes for CASSFRTDRSYGYTF.

The gene calls are TRBV11-2 and TRBJ1-1, with TRBD1 matching over 7 bases. After removal of 1 base from V and 5 bases from J, the junction contained 10 bases not matched to a gene. Germline assignment: CDR1 SGHAT and CDR2 FQNNGV. This CDR3 comprises 16 residues. CDR3 sequence: CASSLGEWQGGTEAFF. The CDR3 DNA sequence: TGTGCCAGCAGCTTAGGAGAGTGGCAGGGGGGAACTGAAGCTTTCTTT.

J is TRBJ2-2 and V is TRBV19; no reliable D call. Trimming pared 6 bases from V and 6 bases from J, leaving 17 bases between. The CDR3 covers 15 residues. Germline V gives CDR1 LNHDA, CDR2 SQIVND (reference sequence). Here the CDR3 DNA reads TGTGCCAGTAGCGAGGAATCCAGTCGGGCCGGGGAGCTGTTTTTT. This sequence encodes CASSEESSRAGELFF.

The chain has TRBV4-1 and TRBJ2-3, with TRBD1 as a possible D gene (6 bases). This CDR3 spans 15 amino acids. Trimming removed 5 bases at V and 0 bases at J, with 12 bases between. The V gene's germline CDR1 is MGHRA and CDR2 YSYEKL. The CDR3 sequence: CASSFQGGSTDTQYF. The DNA for the CDR3 is TGCGCCAGCAGCTTCCAAGGGGGAAGCACAGATACGCAGTATTTT.

The chain uses TRBV19 and TRBJ1-1; D unresolved. Germline lookup yields CDR1 LNHDA and CDR2 SQIVND (reference sequence). The CDR3 length is 13 residues. With 3 bases removed from V and 4 bases from J, the gap between germline ends came to 9 bases. The CDR3 bases are TGTGCCAGTAGTATGGGTGCAGGCACTGAAGCTTTCTTT. This sequence encodes CASSMGAGTEAFF.

The chain has TRBV20-1 and TRBJ1-1, with TRBD1 matching over 7 bases. V was clipped by 3 bases and J by 7 bases; unmatched bases: 2. Germline values: CDR1 DFQATT, CDR2 SNEGSKA (reference sequence). The CDR3 sequence is 11 residues long. The CDR3 bases are TGCAGTGCTAGGAGGACAGGTGAAGCTTTCTTT. This encodes CSARRTGEAFF.

This sequence joins TRBV6-5 and TRBJ1-1; TRBD1 agrees at 7 bases. Germline V CDR1 and CDR2: MNHEY, SVGAGI. V trimming: 7 bases; J trimming: 11 bases; junction bases outside the gene matches: 7. This CDR3 is 11 amino acids long. In DNA, the CDR3 is TGTGCCAGCACCTATACAGGGGAGGCTTTCTTT. Protein sequence: CASTYTGEAFF.

The rearrangement uses TRBV6-5 and TRBJ2-1, with TRBD1 matching 7 bases. Looked up from germline, CDR1 is MNHEY and CDR2 is SVGAGI. The V and J ends lost 6 bases and 5 bases, in that order; junction bases with no gene match: 7. This CDR3 has 14 residues. CDR3 coding DNA: TGTGCCAGCAGCCTGACAGGGATTGACAATGAGCAGTTCTTC. This translates into CASSLTGIDNEQFF.